This TCR beta chain was profiled in a study of T cells expressing NK-cell markers. TCRdb re-analyzed the 5' RACE reads; it lists each CDR3 protein once, without DNA. The listing records fewer than 400,000 distinct CDR3 sequences. Sequencing was performed on blood T cells: a sorted CD56 or NKG2C T cell subset, CD4+ or CD8+ T cells, or bulk PBMC T cells (not recorded which). The sequence came from a man aged 18 to 69 in good health.

This chain's CDR3 is CASSSNGEGYGYTF. The V call is TRBV28, the J call TRBJ1-2. CDR3 length: 14 residues. The germline gives CDR1 MDHEN, CDR2 SYDVKM.